These 29 T cell receptor beta chains share one sample of origin, sequenced in a study of tumor-infiltrating lymphocytes in primary liver carcinoma (dated by TCRdb to about 2017). TRIzol reagent was used to extract blood RNA from unsorted whole blood, while the DNeasy Blood & Tissue kit provided the germline DNA. The instrument given in TCRdb is Illumina HiSeq 2500. A constant-region primer and ProtoScript II reverse transcriptase were used to reverse-transcribe TCRbeta-specific cDNA from about 530 ng total RNA. TCRbeta libraries were built with three nested multiplex PCR rounds, a slightly modified ARM-PCR procedure. Each of the first two PCR rounds ran for approximately 9 cycles and used multiplex TRBV1-TRBV30 forward primers together with a Cbeta reverse primer. Starting from the raw public reads, TCRdb applied fastp trimming at Q25, assembled clones with MiXCR and retained in-frame beta chains. Here each entry gathers all rows of one CDR3 protein and keeps the most common genes and DNA. The table for this sample lists 150,000 to 200,000 distinct CDR3 sequences; less than 70% of them were counted only once. The leading ten clones occupy 5.5% to 9% of the sample.

The sequencing input was peripheral blood. The origin of the receptors is a woman aged 55-70 years with primary liver carcinoma and hepatitis B virus infection.

This clonotype was seen just once. This chain joins TRBV11-2 and TRBJ2-1; 7 bases align to TRBD2. Germline V gives CDR1 SGHAT, CDR2 FQNNGV. J lost 2 bases, V lost 10 bases, and 11 bases had no gene match. This CDR3 comprises 15 residues. The CDR3 sequence: CANSLLANAYNEQFF. The CDR3 nucleotides read TGTGCCAACAGTTTACTAGCGAATGCCTACAATGAGCAGTTCTTC.

This clonotype has a single count. This sequence joins TRBV4-1 and TRBJ2-1; maybe TRBD2 (6 bases). The germline V gene encodes CDR1 MGHRA and CDR2 YSYEKL. The CDR3 consists of 15 residues. The V and J ends lost 0 bases and 15 bases respectively, with 21 bases between them. The CDR3 sequence: CASSQEEGLPNSPFF. CDR3 in DNA: TGCGCCAGCAGCCAAGAGGAGGGCCTTCCTAATAGTCCGTTCTTC.

With respect to this clonotype: Possible read error: a much larger clone is one base away. CDR3 in amino acids: CAISYSPQPPNEKLFF. For the CDR3, the DNA is TGTGCCATCAGTTACTCCCCCCAGCCTCCGAATGAAAAACTGTTTTTT. The chain combines TRBV6-5 with TRBJ1-4; D is unclear. CDR1 is MNHEY and CDR2 is SVGAGI in the germline V gene. CDR3 length: 16 amino acids.

This chain joins TRBV6-5 and TRBJ1-6, with D perhaps TRBD1 (6 bases). Trimming left V 5 bases short and J 9 bases short, with 17 bases between. Germline V gene sequence: CDR1 MNHEY, CDR2 SVGAGI. CDR3 length equals 15 residues. CDR3 region: CASSPGQTDCSPLHF. The CDR3, as DNA: TGTGCCAGCAGTCCCGGACAGACAGATTGTTCACCCCTCCACTTT.

Remarks on this clonotype: One base away lies a much larger clone, so this may be a sequencing read error. V usage is TRBV10-3 and J usage is TRBJ2-7; 11 bases agree with TRBD1. The CDR3 spans 14 residues. Germline CDR1 ENHRY, CDR2 SYGVKD. The V and J ends lost 8 bases and 5 bases, in that order; junction bases with no gene match: 8. CDR3 nucleotide sequence: TGTGCCATCTGGAAGGGACAGGGGGAAAACGAGCAGTACTTC. Translated: CAIWKGQGENEQYF.

Worth noting for this clonotype: Mismatch with germline at one junction end may stem from a read error. The rearrangement links TRBV29-1 to TRBJ2-1, with TRBD2 matching 13 bases. The CDR3 sequence is 15 residues long. Germline CDR1 reads SQVTM; CDR2 reads ANQGSEA. The CDR3 here is CSIDPRLAGGVEQFF. The CDR3 DNA reads TGCAGCATTGACCCCCGACTAGCGGGAGGAGTTGAGCAGTTCTTC.

The chain has TRBV12-3 or TRBV12-4 and TRBJ2-2, with D possibly matching TRBD2 (5 bases). The ends were cut back, 3 bases at V and 17 bases at J, with 22 bases in the middle. The CDR3 is made up of 14 amino acids. The CDR3 DNA reads TGTGCCAGCAGTTTGAGTGGGTACGGGATCATGCTATTTTTT. It encodes CASSLSGYGIMLFF.

This clonotype was counted a single time. This may come from a read error, since a much larger clone is one base off. The chain recombines TRBV11-2 with TRBJ2-5, with 9 bases that match TRBD2. This CDR3 has 14 amino acids. Germline CDR1 and CDR2: SGHAT and FQNNGV. V lost 5 bases, J lost 7 bases, and 8 bases stayed unmatched. CDR3 amino acids: CASSKGLAEGTQYF. The CDR3 DNA follows: TGTGCCAGCAGCAAGGGACTAGCCGAAGGGACCCAGTACTTC.

Points on this clonotype: The CDR3 end shows no conserved phenylalanine or tryptophan, and so a read error is likely. The V gene is TRBV11-2, the J gene TRBJ1-2, with D hard to call. This CDR3 has 12 residues. Germline lookup yields CDR1 SGHAT and CDR2 FQNNGV. V dropped 4 bases and J dropped 8 bases, with 11 bases sitting between them. CDR3 DNA: TGTGCCAGCAGCTCCTCCGGGTTGGGCTACACCCTC. Translation gives CASSSSGLGYTL.

Worth noting for this clonotype: This is likely a read error, given that the CDR3 carries no conserved phenylalanine or tryptophan at its end. The chain joins TRBV6-5 to TRBJ2-6; D might be TRBD1 (5 bases). Per the germline V gene, CDR1 is MNHEY and CDR2 is SVGAGI. This CDR3 region has 17 residues. The DNA of the CDR3 is TGTGCCAGCAGTAGATTACGGATCAACTCTGGGGCCAACATCCTGACTTAC. Translation gives CASSRLRINSGANILTY.

This clonotype appeared a few times. The V gene is TRBV5-1, the J gene TRBJ2-1; 9 bases line up with TRBD2. Trimming removed 4 bases from V and 3 bases from J; junction bases left unmatched: 8. The CDR3 has 16 residues. Germline V gene lookup returns CDR1 SGHRS and CDR2 YFSETQ. The DNA for the CDR3 is TGCGCCAGCAGCCAATTAGCGGGAGCCGGCTACAATGAGCAGTTCTTC. This gives the protein CASSQLAGAGYNEQFF.

Regarding this clonotype: A read error may explain this, as a much larger clone is one base away. The J gene is TRBJ2-5, the V gene TRBV4-1; D not certain. The CDR3 spans 13 residues. V was trimmed by 8 bases and J by 1 base, leaving 11 bases between them. Looked up from germline, CDR1 is MGHRA and CDR2 is YSYEKL. The CDR3 sequence is CASGRTFQETQYF. CDR3 sequence (DNA): TGCGCCAGCGGTCGGACCTTCCAAGAGACCCAGTACTTC.

This sequence joins TRBV5-1 and TRBJ2-7; TRBD2 is a possible D gene (5 bases). This CDR3 comprises 14 residues. The germline gives CDR1 SGHRS, CDR2 YFSETQ. Between the trimmed V and J ends, which lost 0 bases and 0 bases, there was a span of 7 bases. DNA of the CDR3: TGCGCCAGCAGCTTGGGGGGAGCCTCCTACGAGCAGTACTTC. It is translated as CASSLGGASYEQYF.

The chain joins TRBV6-1 to TRBJ1-6; D uncertain. CDR1 and CDR2 (germline): MNHNS, SASEGT. Trimming took 6 bases from V and 5 from J, leaving 8 bases between them. The length of the CDR3 is 13 residues. CDR3 sequence: CASRGADNSPLHF. The CDR3 DNA reads as TGTGCCAGCAGGGGCGCGGATAATTCACCCCTCCACTTT.

Turning to this clonotype: No conserved phenylalanine or tryptophan is present at the end of the CDR3, so a read error is the likely explanation. The chain recombines TRBV6-5 with TRBJ1-6; possibly TRBD1 for D (5 bases). Between the trimmed V and J ends, which lost 6 bases and 12 bases, there was a span of 27 bases. This CDR3 has 17 residues. Germline V gene data show CDR1 as MNHEY and CDR2 as SVGAGI. The CDR3: CASSRSVGVGGNRPLHS. The CDR3 nucleotides are TGTGCCAGCAGCCGGAGTGTGGGCGTTGGGGGTAATCGACCCCTCCACTCT.

This clonotype turned up a few times. The rearrangement joins TRBV4-1 to TRBJ1-1, with D tentatively TRBD1 (6 bases). V shed 1 base and J shed 4 bases, with 19 bases lying between them. Germline CDR1 reads MGHRA; CDR2 reads YSYEKL. This CDR3 has 17 residues. Written as DNA, the CDR3 is TGCGCCAGCAGCCAAGTCCGGTCAGAGGGGGTGGTCACTGAAGCTTTCTTT. It specifies CASSQVRSEGVVTEAFF.

On this clonotype: Possible read error: a much larger clone is one base away. The gene calls are TRBV11-3 and TRBJ2-1, with 11 bases that match TRBD2. CDR1 and CDR2 (germline): SGHNT, YENEEA. This CDR3 contains 17 residues. CDR3 DNA sequence: TGTGCCAGCAACTCGGGACTAGCGGCTAACTTCTACAGTGAGCAGTTCTTC. As protein: CASNSGLAANFYSEQFF.

The V and J genes are TRBV10-3 and TRBJ1-5; 12 bases are a match to TRBD1. V shed 6 bases and J 6 bases; nucleotides not matched to a gene: 3. In germline, CDR1 is ENHRY, CDR2 SYGVKD. CDR3 length: 14 residues. CDR3 nucleotide sequence: TGTGCCATCAGAGGGACAGGGGGCGGTCAGCCCCAGCATTTT. Its translation: CAIRGTGGGQPQHF.

Comment on this clonotype: The germline gene is not matched at one end of the junction; a read error may be the cause. The genes are TRBV11-2 and TRBJ2-5, with TRBD2 matching over 12 bases. CDR3 length: 16 amino acids. Germline loops: CDR1 SGHAT, CDR2 FQNNGV. CDR3 region: CSSSARLAGVSRTQYF. In DNA form, the CDR3 reads TGTTCCAGCAGCGCCCGACTAGCGGGAGTTAGTAGGACCCAGTACTTC.

Notes on this clonotype: A read error is possible here, since a much larger clone lies one base away. This rearrangement joins TRBV6-1 to TRBJ1-2, with TRBD1 matching over 8 bases. The CDR3 contains 14 residues. J lost 1 base, V lost 6 bases, and 4 bases had no gene match. Germline CDR1 and CDR2: MNHNS and SASEGT. CDR3 DNA sequence: TGTGCCAGCAGGGTGACAGGGGATAACTATGGCTACACCTTC. As protein: CASRVTGDNYGYTF.

A note on this clonotype: A read error may produce the germline difference seen at one junction end. This chain connects TRBV11-3 to TRBJ1-2, with D maybe TRBD1 (6 bases). This CDR3 has 13 residues. The germline CDR1 and CDR2 sequences are SGHNT and YENEEA. The DNA of the CDR3 is TGTGTCAGCAGCTTAACAGGGAACTATGGCTACACTTTC. It is translated as CVSSLTGNYGYTF.

This clonotype was recorded only once. Relative to the germline gene, one junction end is altered; a read error may explain this. V is TRBV11-3 and J is TRBJ2-3, with D perhaps matching TRBD1 (6 bases). There are 16 residues in the CDR3. Germline V CDR1 and CDR2: SGHNT, YENEEA. CDR3 region: CASSSKGYWDTDTLYF. The DNA for the CDR3 is TGTGCCAGCAGCTCCAAGGGGTATTGGGACACAGATACGCTGTATTTC.

This clonotype appeared a single time. The CDR3 sequence: CASSPVGQAFSGNTIYF. In nucleotides, the CDR3 is TGTGCCAGCAGCCCGGTGGGCCAAGCCTTCTCTGGAAACACCATATATTTT. V and J are TRBV5-5 and TRBJ1-3; D remains unclear. The CDR3 consists of 17 residues. Looked up from germline, CDR1 is SGHKS and CDR2 is YYEKEE (reference sequence). V lost 4 bases, J lost 0 bases, and 17 bases lay in between.

This clonotype has a count of ten or more. The chain employs TRBV4-2 and TRBJ2-5; D gene uncertain. Germline V CDR1 and CDR2: LGHNA, YNFKEQ. The ends were cut back, 0 bases at V and 5 bases at J, with 13 bases in the middle. The CDR3 length is 15 residues. The CDR3 spells CASSQDLGARETQYF. CDR3 nucleotides: TGTGCCAGCAGCCAAGATCTGGGCGCGCGGGAGACCCAGTACTTC.

This clonotype was recorded only once. A much larger clone lies one base from this, so it may be a read error. The V gene is TRBV6-5, the J gene TRBJ1-5; D call uncertain. Germline values: CDR1 MNHEY, CDR2 SVGAGI. The CDR3 has 13 amino acids. This CDR3 reads CASSYSPNQLQHF. The CDR3 region has the DNA TGTGCCAGCAGTTACTCGCCAAATCAGCTCCAGCATTTT.

A note on this clonotype: No conserved phenylalanine or tryptophan ends this CDR3, so it is likely a read error. The chain's CDR3 is CASRSGLGYGYTL. The CDR3 coding sequence is TGTGCCAGCAGATCAGGGCTGGGCTATGGCTACACCCTC. The gene calls are TRBV5-6 and TRBJ1-2; D perhaps matches TRBD1 (5 bases). V shed 5 bases and J shed 4 bases, with 12 bases lying between them. This CDR3 has 13 residues. CDR1 and CDR2 (germline): SGHDT, YYEEEE.

This clonotype occurred a few times. This CDR3 is missing its conserved last phenylalanine or tryptophan, likely due to a read error. The DNA is omitted, as the CDR3 cannot be located on it reliably, and the CDR3 follows TCRdb's listing. The rearrangement joins TRBV11-2 to TRBJ2-7; TRBD2 is taken as the D call from the table, unchecked against the DNA. The CDR3 numbers 14 amino acids, ends counted. Per germline, CDR1 SGHAT and CDR2 FQNNGV. This CDR3 reads CASSKGLAGGEEYS.

For this clonotype: An end of the junction differs from the germline gene, which may be a read error. J is TRBJ2-3 and V is TRBV11-2; D unclear. The CDR3 has 13 amino acids. Looked up from germline, CDR1 is SGHAT and CDR2 is FQNNGV. CDR3 in DNA: TGTGCCAGCAGCTTAGATCGAGGAAGTACGCGGTATTTT. Amino acid sequence: CASSLDRGSTRYF.

Ten or more counts support this clonotype. This chain's CDR3 is CASSLPNYEQYF. CDR3 sequence (DNA): TGTGCCAGCAGCTTACCAAACTACGAGCAGTACTTC. The chain employs TRBV7-9 and TRBJ2-7, with D uncertain. V lost 2 bases, J lost 3 bases, and 5 bases lay in between. The germline V gene has CDR1 SEHNR and CDR2 FQNEAQ (reference sequence). The length of the CDR3 is 12 residues.